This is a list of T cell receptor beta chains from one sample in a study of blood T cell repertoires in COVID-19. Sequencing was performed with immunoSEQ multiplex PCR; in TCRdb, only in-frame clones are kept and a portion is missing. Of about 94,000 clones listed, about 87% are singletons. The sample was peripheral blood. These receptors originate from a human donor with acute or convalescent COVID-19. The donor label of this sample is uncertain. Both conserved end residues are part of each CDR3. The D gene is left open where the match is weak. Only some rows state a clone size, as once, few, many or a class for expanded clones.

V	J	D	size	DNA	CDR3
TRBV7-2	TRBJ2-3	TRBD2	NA	TGTGCCAGCAGCTCGAGAGTAGCGGGGAGCACAGATACGCAGTATTTT	CASSSRVAGSTDTQYF
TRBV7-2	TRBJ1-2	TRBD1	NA	TGTGCCAGCAGCGCGGACAGGGGGTATGGCTACACCTTC	CASSADRGYGYTF
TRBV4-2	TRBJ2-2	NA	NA	TGTGCCAGCAGCCAACGTACAGAGGGGGCCGGGGAGCTGTTTTTT	CASSQRTEGAGELFF
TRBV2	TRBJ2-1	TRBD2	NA	TGTGCCAGCAGCGCTACTAGCGGGGGGGCCCATGAGCAGTTCTTC	CASSATSGGAHEQFF
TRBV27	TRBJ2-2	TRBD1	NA	TGTGCCAGCAGTTTAAGGGCAGGGGGCGCCTTAACCGGGGAGCTGTTTTTT	CASSLRAGGALTGELFF
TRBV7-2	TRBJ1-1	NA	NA	TGTGCCAGCAGCCCGACAGCTTTGAACACTGAAGCTTTCTTT	CASSPTALNTEAFF
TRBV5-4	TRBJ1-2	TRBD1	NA	TGTGCCAGCAGATTCGGACAGGTCTATGGCTACACCTTC	CASRFGQVYGYTF
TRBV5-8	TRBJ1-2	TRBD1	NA	TGTGCCAGCAGCTTTGGACAGGGGGATGGCTACACCTTC	CASSFGQGDGYTF
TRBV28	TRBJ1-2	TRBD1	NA	TGTGCCAGCTCCCAAACAGGGGGCGGTGGTGGCTACACCTTC	CASSQTGGGGGYTF
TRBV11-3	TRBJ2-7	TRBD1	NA	TGTGCCAGCAGCTTAGGAGGGGACAGGGGCGAGCAGTACTTC	CASSLGGDRGEQYF
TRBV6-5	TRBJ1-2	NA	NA	TGTGCCAGCGCATCAGGGGAGGGCTATGGCTACACCTTC	CASASGEGYGYTF
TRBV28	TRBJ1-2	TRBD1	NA	TGTGCCAGCACCATGGCGGGACAGGCCTATGGCTACACCTTC	CASTMAGQAYGYTF
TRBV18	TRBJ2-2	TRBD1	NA	TGTGCCAGCTCGTCCGGGACAGGGGTGACCGGGGAGCTGTTTTTT	CASSSGTGVTGELFF
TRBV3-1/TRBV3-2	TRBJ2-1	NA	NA	TGTGCCAGCAGCCCCCCCGGGGTCAATGAGCAGTTCTTC	CASSPPGVNEQFF
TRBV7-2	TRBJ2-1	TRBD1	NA	TGTGCCAGCAGCCCCGGGACAGGGGGCGCGAATGAGCAGTTCTTC	CASSPGTGGANEQFF
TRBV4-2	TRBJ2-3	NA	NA	TGTGCCAGCAGCCAAGTCCCGGGACAATACACAGATACGCAGTATTTT	CASSQVPGQYTDTQYF
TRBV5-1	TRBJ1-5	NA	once	TGCGCCAGCTCCTCAGGCGGGATTGACAATCAGCCCCAGCATTTT	CASSSGGIDNQPQHF
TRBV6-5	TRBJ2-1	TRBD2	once	TGTGCCACCAACGCGGGGGGGCCGTACAATGAGCAGTTCTTC	CATNAGGPYNEQFF
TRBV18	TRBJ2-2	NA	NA	TGTGCCAGCTCAGCAAACAGGGATAGCGGGGAGCTGTTTTTT	CASSANRDSGELFF
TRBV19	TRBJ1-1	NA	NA	TGTGCCAGTAGTACTCCCGAGGCGAGAACTGAAGCTTTCTTT	CASSTPEARTEAFF
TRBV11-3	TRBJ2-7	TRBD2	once	TGTGCCAGCAGCTTATCCCACGTCGTGGCGGGGGGGGACGAGCAGTACTTC	CASSLSHVVAGGDEQYF
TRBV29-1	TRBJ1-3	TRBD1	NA	TGCAGCGTTACCGACAGGGAGAGAGGAAACACCATATATTTT	CSVTDRERGNTIYF
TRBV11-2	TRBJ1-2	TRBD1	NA	TGTGCCAGCAGCTTAGTTTCAGGGGGCGGGTATGGCTACACCTTC	CASSLVSGGGYGYTF
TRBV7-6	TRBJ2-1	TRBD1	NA	TGTGCCAGCAGCTTTTCAGGGGGCCGAGACAATGAGCAGTTCTTC	CASSFSGGRDNEQFF
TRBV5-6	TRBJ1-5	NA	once	TGTGCCAGCAGCCAGGCAGGGGTCCCCTACTCCAATCAGCCCCAGCATTTT	CASSQAGVPYSNQPQHF
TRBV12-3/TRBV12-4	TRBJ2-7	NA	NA	TGTGCCAGCAGTTACGGGGGAAGCGAGCAGTACTTC	CASSYGGSEQYF
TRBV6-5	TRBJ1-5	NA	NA	TGTGCCAGCAGTTACTCGAACAGCCCGGGCAATCAGCCCCAGCATTTT	CASSYSNSPGNQPQHF
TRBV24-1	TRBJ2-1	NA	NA	TGTGCCACCAGTGACAATCAGGGGCCCCGCTACAATGAGCAGTTCTTC	CATSDNQGPRYNEQFF
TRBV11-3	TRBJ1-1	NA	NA	TGTGCCAGCAGCTCATACTTGAACACTGAAGCTTTCTTT	CASSSYLNTEAFF
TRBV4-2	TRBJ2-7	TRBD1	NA	TGTGCCAGCAGCCAAAGGGCAGGGGGTCTCTACGAGCAGTACTTC	CASSQRAGGLYEQYF
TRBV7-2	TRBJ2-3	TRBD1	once	TGTGCCAGCAGCTTAGTGGGGCAGGGGGTTTCAGATACGCAGTATTTT	CASSLVGQGVSDTQYF
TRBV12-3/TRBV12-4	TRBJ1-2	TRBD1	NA	TGTGCCAGCAGCGACAGGGAGATATATGGCTACACCTTC	CASSDREIYGYTF
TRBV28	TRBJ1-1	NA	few	TGTGCCAGCAGTGCAGCCGGGACACAGAATTTGAACACTGAAGCTTTCTTT	CASSAAGTQNLNTEAFF
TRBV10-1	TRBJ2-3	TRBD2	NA	TGCGCCATCCCTCACCGCCAATTCTTACTAGCGGGGGAAGCGGTGGGGGCAGATACGCAGTATTTT	CAIPHRQFLLAGEAVGADTQYF
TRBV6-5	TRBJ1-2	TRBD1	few	TGTGCCAGCAGTTACGGGACAGTCTATGGCTACACCTTC	CASSYGTVYGYTF
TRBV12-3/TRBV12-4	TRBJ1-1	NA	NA	TGTGCCAGCAGTCGCGTCCCGAACACTGAAGCTTTCTTT	CASSRVPNTEAFF
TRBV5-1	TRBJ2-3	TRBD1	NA	TGCGCCAGCAGCGAAGGGACAGCAACCTCGGGCACAGATACGCAGTATTTT	CASSEGTATSGTDTQYF
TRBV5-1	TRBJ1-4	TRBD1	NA	TGCGCCAGCAGCTTGGGGAGACAGGGTAATGAAAAACTGTTTTTT	CASSLGRQGNEKLFF
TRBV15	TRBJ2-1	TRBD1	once	TGTGCCACCAGCAGAGATTTGGGACAGGGGGCCGATGAGCAGTTCTTC	CATSRDLGQGADEQFF
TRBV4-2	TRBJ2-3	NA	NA	TGTGCCAGCAGCCAAGGCGGTGGCGGACTCACAGATACGCAGTATTTT	CASSQGGGGLTDTQYF
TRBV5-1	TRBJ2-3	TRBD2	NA	TGCGCCAGCAGCTTGGTACCCCCGACTAGCGGGGGGTCGCTCACAGATACGCAGTATTTT	CASSLVPPTSGGSLTDTQYF
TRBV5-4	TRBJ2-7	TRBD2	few	TGTGCCAGCAGCTTTTTAGCGGGGGGGGTTGAGCAGTACTTC	CASSFLAGGVEQYF
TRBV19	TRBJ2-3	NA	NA	TGTGCCAGTAAGAACACCGACACAGATACGCAGTATTTT	CASKNTDTDTQYF
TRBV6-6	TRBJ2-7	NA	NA	TGTGCCAGCAGTTACTCCAGGGCAGGTGTGGACGAGCAGTACTTC	CASSYSRAGVDEQYF
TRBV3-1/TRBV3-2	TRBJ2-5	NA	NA	TGTGCCAGCAGCCAAGTATCCCTAAGAGGACAATATCAAGAGACCCAGTACTTC	CASSQVSLRGQYQETQYF
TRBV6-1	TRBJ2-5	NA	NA	TGTGCCAGCAGTGAAGCCCCACCCAGAGAGACCCAGTACTTC	CASSEAPPRETQYF
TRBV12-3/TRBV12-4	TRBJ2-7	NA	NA	TGTGCCAGCAGTTTTTCAGTTTACGAGCAGTACTTC	CASSFSVYEQYF
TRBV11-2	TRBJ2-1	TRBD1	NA	TGTGCCAGCAGCTTAGATCGGACAGGGGGCGGTGAGCAGTTCTTC	CASSLDRTGGGEQFF
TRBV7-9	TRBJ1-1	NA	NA	TGTGCCAGCAGCTTATTGGGGAGGTACACTGAAGCTTTCTTT	CASSLLGRYTEAFF
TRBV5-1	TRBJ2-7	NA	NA	TGCGCCAGCAGCCAACAGGGATACTACGAGCAGTACTTC	CASSQQGYYEQYF